This T cell receptor (beta chain) was documented in a study of blood T cell repertoires in COVID-19. Overall study: The origin of the acute and convalescent COVID-19 samples was the United States, Italy and Spain. The cDNA or gDNA used as material had been derived from T cells, B-cell-depleted T cells, or PBMCs.

In the authors' workflow: Amplified reference gene primers provided the basis for estimating nucleated cell counts. Sequencing was performed with immunoSEQ multiplex PCR; in TCRdb, only in-frame clones are kept and a portion is missing. Clonal size and the V and J genes are those of that table, whereas D and trimming came from the DNA. The sample comprises roughly 43,000 clones, approximately 85% of which are singletons, and 12% rests with the top ten. The receptor was derived from a human donor in a cohort sampled during active COVID-19. The sequenced material came from peripheral blood.

The CDR3 coding sequence is TGTGCCAGCAGCTTACAGGGGAACAAGGGTGAAGCTTTCTTT. Encoded protein: CASSLQGNKGEAFF. J is TRBJ1-1 and V is TRBV5-6, with 7 bases fitting TRBD1. The CDR3 loop spans 14 amino acids. V dropped 2 bases and J dropped 7; count of bases not matched to a gene: 8. CDR1 is SGHDT and CDR2 is YYEEEE in the germline V gene.